These 4 T cell receptor beta chains were sequenced from one sample in a study of lymphopenia after photon versus proton radiotherapy. Method: immunoSEQ multiplex PCR; TCRdb's copy keeps in-frame clones and lacks some. This sample yields more than 70,000 clones, of which approximately 82% are seen a single time; 1.3% to 1.5% belongs to the top ten. The sequencing used peripheral blood, collected from a patient treated with proton-based radiotherapy. These receptors were obtained from a man aged 55 to 70 with pancreatic cancer.

The chain has TRBV11-3 and TRBJ1-1; D remains unclear. Germline V gene lookup returns CDR1 SGHNT and CDR2 YENEEA. V lost 6 bases and J lost 4, with 12 bases in between. The CDR3 loop spans 13 amino acids. This CDR3 is CASSVRGPTEAFF. Written as DNA, the CDR3 is TGTGCCAGCAGTGTTAGAGGACCCACTGAAGCTTTCTTT.

V is TRBV19 and J is TRBJ1-5; D remains ambiguous. This CDR3 has 15 residues. Trimming took 5 bases from V and 3 from J, leaving 14 bases between them. The germline CDR1 and CDR2 sequences are LNHDA and SQIVND (reference sequence). The CDR3: CASSSTGHNNQPQHF. CDR3 in DNA: TGTGCCAGTAGTTCCACGGGCCATAACAATCAGCCCCAGCATTTT.

The rearrangement joins TRBV28 to TRBJ2-7, with D tentatively TRBD2 (6 bases). CDR1 and CDR2 from the germline V gene are MDHEN and SYDVKM. V was clipped by 4 bases and J by 6 bases, with 19 bases between them. The CDR3 is made up of 15 amino acids. CDR3 nucleotides: TGTGCCAGCAGTTCCCCCCCCACGGGGGTCGGCGAGCAGTACTTC. Amino acid sequence: CASSSPPTGVGEQYF.

This chain uses TRBV28 with TRBJ2-7; 7 bases agree with TRBD2. The CDR3 runs to 15 residues. The V gene's germline CDR1 is MDHEN and CDR2 SYDVKM. The V gene end was trimmed by 4 bases and the J gene end by 1 base; junction bases not matched to a gene: 7. The CDR3 region is CASSSASGLSYEQYF. CDR3 bases: TGTGCCAGCAGTTCGGCTAGCGGTCTGTCCTACGAGCAGTACTTC.